This paragraph reports one T cell receptor beta chain. This entry comes from a study of blood T cell repertoires in COVID-19. Turning to the study itself: Specimens from acute and convalescent COVID-19 originated in the United States, Italy and Spain. T cells, B-cell-depleted T cells, or PBMCs provided the cDNA or gDNA that served as material.

The CDR3 covers 16 residues. CDR1 KGHDR and CDR2 SFDVKD come from the germline V gene. V gave up 3 bases and J gave up 1 base; unmatched junction bases: 4. As originally analysed: Estimation of nucleated cell counts relied on the amplification of reference gene primers. Data came from immunoSEQ multiplex PCR; TCRdb stores just in-frame clones and leaves some out. V and J calls and clone size follow that table, whereas D and trimming were derived from the DNA. Among more than 55,000 clones, 60% to 80% were seen once, and the ten largest hold about a fifth. The genes are TRBV24-1 and TRBJ1-5, with TRBD1 matching 8 bases. Source material: peripheral blood. The receptor was isolated from an elderly man with active or convalescent COVID-19. CDR3 in amino acids: CATSDGGQASNQPQHF. CDR3 nucleotides: TGTGCCACCAGTGATGGGGGACAGGCGAGCAATCAGCCCCAGCATTTT.